The TCR beta chain under discussion was sequenced for a study of regulatory T cells in long-lasting Graves disease. The germline V gene has CDR1 DFQATT and CDR2 SNEGSKA (reference sequence). CDR3 size: 13 residues. Arm-PCR with iRepertoire HTBI primers amplified the CDR3 regions for these TCR beta libraries. TCRdb itself ran the multiplex PCR reads through MiXCR, one entry per CDR3 protein. The profile shows a few hundred thousand distinct CDR3 sequences, approximately 13% of them singletons. Time point: newly diagnosed GD, antithyroid drugs for less than 3 months. PBMC-derived RNA was used for the TCR library. These records were also assigned to another study, of T cells in Graves' hyperthyroidism and ophthalmopathy. Turning to that study: Exclusion of patients followed from uncontrolled infection, other autoimmune disease, pregnancy or lactation. Carried out on the TCR CDR3, a first-round RT-PCR used the HTBI primer set.

This sample comprised peripheral blood mononuclear cells (PBMCs), obtained at new diagnosis, from a patient treated with antithyroid drugs. The gene calls are TRBV20-1 and TRBJ2-3, with TRBD1 as a possible D gene (5 bases). This receptor was obtained from a man in his thirties or forties with Graves disease. CDR3 loop: CSTGHGATDTQYF. CDR3 DNA sequence: TGCAGCACCGGACATGGCGCAACAGATACGCAGTATTTT.